The clone carrying this T cell receptor (beta chain) was counted only a few times. Its antigen is not identified. This sample is part of a study of cytomegalovirus exposure and HLA in healthy donors. Study-wide points: The study recorded 164 TCR beta chains that were cytomegalovirus-associated.

Use of 60 Vbeta and 13 Jbeta primers characterized the PCR. Sequencing was performed with immunoSEQ multiplex PCR; in TCRdb, only in-frame clones are kept and a portion is missing. The sample lists 85,000 to 100,000 clones; roughly 78% were seen once. V gave up 1 base and J gave up 8 bases; unmatched junction bases: 8. There are 16 residues in the CDR3. Germline CDR1 reads LGHNA; CDR2 reads YSLEER. Donors consisted of healthy bone marrow donors. The source material was PBMCs. This TCR was sampled from a woman aged 55 to 70 in good health and CMV-seronegative. This chain links TRBV4-3 with TRBJ1-6, with 7 bases that match TRBD1. CDR3: CASSQVGDRGYSPLHF. In DNA, the CDR3 is TGCGCCAGCAGCCAAGTGGGGGACAGAGGTTATTCACCCCTCCACTTT.